This section outlines one T cell receptor (beta chain) sequence together with its context. What antigen it recognizes has not been identified. Base qualities are not provided; no much larger clone lies one nucleotide away. Healthy HIV-negative adults with no recently reported acute infections or vaccinations were included as donors. Every donor was a Caucasian adult residing in Nashville, Tennessee, USA. CD4+ T cells were enriched by magnetic negative selection; naive cells were then positively selected on CD45RA, and the negative fraction formed the memory subset. After blood collection by leukapheresis, PBMCs were isolated using Ficoll-Histopaque density gradient centrifugation and then cryopreserved in the vapor phase of liquid nitrogen. Analytical flow cytometry was used to check the purity and quantity of each magnetically sorted T cell population. Each sorted fraction had its genomic DNA isolated and then quantified by UV absorbance on a Nanodrop 2000c.

This sample was included in a study of shared clonotypes between healthy human individuals (dated by TCRdb to about 2020). Regarding the complete study: The cohort included three men and a couple of women between 18 and 49 years of age. For each donor, three plates each were used for CD4 naive and CD4 memory, two plates were used for CD8 naive, and one plate was used for CD8 memory. The study deeply sequenced blood TCR repertoires of 5 or 6 healthy adults to estimate repertoire size and the extent of clonotype sharing between individuals. To increase sequencing depth and limit assay-specific biases, different laboratories used diverse techniques to prepare libraries and sequence TCR repertoires. Leukapheresis yielded between about 0.94 and 10 billion PBMCs per donor.

The germline V gene encodes CDR1 GTSNPN and CDR2 SVGIG (reference sequence). At the junction V is shortened by 0 bases and J by 6 bases, with 8 bases in between. The CDR3 spans 12 residues, from the cysteine through the phenylalanine. Only the CDR3 DNA stays, 36 bases, in frame from base 1. Using the deep immunoSEQ assay, TCR CDR3 regions were amplified from genomic DNA by multiplex PCR. Genomic DNA extracted from each cell subset was distributed evenly over all wells of several immunoSEQ 96-well plates, and each plate served as one replicate. For sorted subsets, roughly 0.2 ug genomic DNA, equal to 25,000 to 35,000 T cell genomes, was loaded into each replicate PCR. The purified libraries were quantified using a Qubit 3.0 fluorometer, sized with a Bioanalyzer 2100, and then quantified again using the KAPA Library Quantification kit. A separate single-read 150-cycle Illumina NextSeq 550 flow cell was used to sequence each immunoSEQ 96-well plate. Concerning the study's data processing: The immunoSEQ output contained only junctional sequences without quality scores, so filtering could not match that applied to full-length reads. To assign V/J genes and CDR3, sequences were annotated against IMGT germline references using PyIR, a Python wrapper for IgBLAST v1.9. Reads were filtered out if the reads had weak V/J assignments (E-value above 1e-6), no CDR3, stop codons, out-of-frame junctions, or ambiguous translated residues. V3J clonotypes were defined as sequences sharing the same inferred V gene, J gene, and CDR3 amino acid sequence. Percentage overlap between repertoires was computed as shared unique clonotypes divided by the size of the smaller repertoire. Richness of each repertoire was evaluated using RTK rarefaction, the Chao1 estimator, and Recon v2.1 estimates of unobserved clonotypes. Generation probabilities were computed with OLGA for all TCRbeta clonotypes obtained by the gDNA method from several donors. TCRdb stores this immuneACCESS table with in-frame sequences only. Part of the clones is absent; in the studies checked, under half of the shortfall reflects unresolved V genes, and no reason is known for the rest. V, J and clone size reflect that table, while D and trimming were determined from the DNA. This sample lists millions of clones; roughly nine tenths were detected once. The top ten clones comprise 0.11% to 0.15% of the sample.

Findings and caveats that apply to the study as a whole: Estimated clonotype richness was generally larger for naive than for memory subsets. Sampling was restricted to blood, and TCR repertoires in tissue are likely to differ from TCR repertoires in blood. Based on pairwise subsampling, the degree of clonotype sharing among donors was expected to be affected by sequencing depth. Even with the large sequencing depth, rarefaction of the sorted-subset datasets indicated that sequencing was incomplete. The small number of donors limited the genetic and exposure-history diversity represented. Across four donors, around 5% of naive CD4, 3% to 3.5% of naive CD8, around 2.1% of memory CD4, and 0.4% to 0.45% of memory CD8 clonotypes were shared. Clonotypes shared by all four sorted-subset donors showed higher generation probabilities than non-shared clonotypes.

The chain is encoded by TRBV30 joined to TRBJ1-2, with no reliable assignment of the D segment. The receptor was derived from a man aged 18 to 29 in good health. What was sequenced was naive CD4+ T cells sorted from blood. According to the study, the label for this sample's cell subset or site signals: CD45RA+ positively selected. The CDR3 reads CAWSVQQHGYTF. The nucleotides read TGTGCCTGGAGTGTACAACAGCATGGCTACACCTTC.